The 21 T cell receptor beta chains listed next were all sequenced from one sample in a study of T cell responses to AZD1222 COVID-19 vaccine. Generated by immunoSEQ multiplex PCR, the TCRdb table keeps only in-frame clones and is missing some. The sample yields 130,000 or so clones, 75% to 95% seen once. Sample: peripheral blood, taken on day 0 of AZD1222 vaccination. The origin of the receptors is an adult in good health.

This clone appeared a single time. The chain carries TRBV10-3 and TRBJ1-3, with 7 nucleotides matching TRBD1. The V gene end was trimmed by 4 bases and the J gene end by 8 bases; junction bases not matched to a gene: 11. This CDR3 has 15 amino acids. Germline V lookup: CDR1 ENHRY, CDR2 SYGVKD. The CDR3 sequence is CAISALGQLGDTIYF. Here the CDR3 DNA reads TGTGCCATCAGTGCCCTGGGACAGTTAGGGGACACCATATATTTT.

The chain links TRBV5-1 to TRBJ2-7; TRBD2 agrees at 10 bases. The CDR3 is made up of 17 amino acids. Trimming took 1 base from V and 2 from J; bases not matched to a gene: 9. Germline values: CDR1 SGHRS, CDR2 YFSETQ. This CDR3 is CASSLKTLAGVPYEQYF. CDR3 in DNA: TGCGCCAGCAGCTTGAAGACGCTAGCGGGAGTCCCCTACGAGCAGTACTTC.

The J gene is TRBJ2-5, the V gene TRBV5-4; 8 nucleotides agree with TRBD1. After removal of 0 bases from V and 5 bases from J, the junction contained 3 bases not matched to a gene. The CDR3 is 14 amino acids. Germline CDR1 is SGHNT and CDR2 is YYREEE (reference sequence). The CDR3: CASSLGQGRETQYF. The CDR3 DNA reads TGTGCCAGCAGCTTGGGACAGGGGAGGGAGACCCAGTACTTC.

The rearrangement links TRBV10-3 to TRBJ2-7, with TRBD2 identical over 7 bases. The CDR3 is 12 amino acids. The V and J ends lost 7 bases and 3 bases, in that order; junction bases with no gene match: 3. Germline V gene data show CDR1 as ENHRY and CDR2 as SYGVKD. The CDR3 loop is CAIKASGYEQYF. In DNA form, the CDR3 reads TGTGCCATCAAGGCTAGCGGCTACGAGCAGTACTTC.

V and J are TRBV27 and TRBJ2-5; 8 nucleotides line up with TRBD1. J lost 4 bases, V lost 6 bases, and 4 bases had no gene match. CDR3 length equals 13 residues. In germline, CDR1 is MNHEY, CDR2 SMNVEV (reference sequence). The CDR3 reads CASRDRVGETQYF. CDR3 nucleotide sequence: TGTGCCAGCAGGGACAGGGTTGGAGAGACCCAGTACTTC.

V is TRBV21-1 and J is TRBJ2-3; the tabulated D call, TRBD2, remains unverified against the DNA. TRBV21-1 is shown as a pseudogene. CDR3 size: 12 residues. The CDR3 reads CEGGSFTDTQYF. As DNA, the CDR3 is TGTGAGGGCGGGAGCTTCACAGATACGCAGTATTTT.

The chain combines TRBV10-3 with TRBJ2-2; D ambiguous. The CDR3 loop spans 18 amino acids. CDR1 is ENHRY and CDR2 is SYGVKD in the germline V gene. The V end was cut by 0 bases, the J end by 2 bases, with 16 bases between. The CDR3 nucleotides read TGTGCCATCAGTGAGTCCCCGGGTTTGGCCCGTAACACCGGGGAGCTGTTTTTT. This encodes CAISESPGLARNTGELFF.

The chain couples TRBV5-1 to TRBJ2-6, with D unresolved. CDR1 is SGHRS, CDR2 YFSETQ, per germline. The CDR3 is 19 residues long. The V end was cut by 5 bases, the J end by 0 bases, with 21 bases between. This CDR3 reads CASRYGRASIYSGANVLTF. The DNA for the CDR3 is TGCGCCAGCAGATACGGACGGGCCTCGATCTACTCTGGGGCCAACGTCCTGACTTTC.

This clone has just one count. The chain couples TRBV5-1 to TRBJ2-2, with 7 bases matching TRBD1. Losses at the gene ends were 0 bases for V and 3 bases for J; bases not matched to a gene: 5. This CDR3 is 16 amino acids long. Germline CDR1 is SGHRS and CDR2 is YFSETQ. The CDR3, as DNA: TGCGCCAGCAGCTTGGGAGGGACAGCTCACACCGGGGAGCTGTTTTTT. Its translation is CASSLGGTAHTGELFF.

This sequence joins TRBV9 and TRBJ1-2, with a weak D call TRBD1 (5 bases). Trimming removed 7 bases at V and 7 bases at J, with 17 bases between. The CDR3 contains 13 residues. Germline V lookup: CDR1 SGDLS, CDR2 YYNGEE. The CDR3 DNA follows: TGTGCCAGCCCCCCGGGAGGGGCGCCTGGCTACACCTTC. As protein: CASPPGGAPGYTF.

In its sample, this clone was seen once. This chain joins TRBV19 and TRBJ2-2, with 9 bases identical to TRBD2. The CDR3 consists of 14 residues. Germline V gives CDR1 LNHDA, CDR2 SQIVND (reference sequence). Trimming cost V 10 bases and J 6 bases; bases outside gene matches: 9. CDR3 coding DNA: TGTGCCACCAGAGGTAGCGGGAGATCCGGGGAGCTGTTTTTT. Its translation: CATRGSGRSGELFF.

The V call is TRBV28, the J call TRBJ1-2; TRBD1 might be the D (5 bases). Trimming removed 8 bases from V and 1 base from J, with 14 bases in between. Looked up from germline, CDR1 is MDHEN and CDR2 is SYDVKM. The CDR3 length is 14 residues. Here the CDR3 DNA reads TGTGCCAGCCGGTCGGGGCACATTAACTATGGCTACACCTTC. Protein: CASRSGHINYGYTF.

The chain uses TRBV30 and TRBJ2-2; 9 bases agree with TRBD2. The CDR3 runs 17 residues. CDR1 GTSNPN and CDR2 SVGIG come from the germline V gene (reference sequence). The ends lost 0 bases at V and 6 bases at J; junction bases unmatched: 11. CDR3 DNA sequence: TGTGCCTGGAGTGTGGGGGTCGCGGGAGGGCCTCCCGGGGAGCTGTTTTTT. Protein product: CAWSVGVAGGPPGELFF.

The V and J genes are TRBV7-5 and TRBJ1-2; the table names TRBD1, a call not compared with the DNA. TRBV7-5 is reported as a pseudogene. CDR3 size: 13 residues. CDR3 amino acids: CARSATGGRGYTF. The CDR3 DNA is TGTGCCAGAAGCGCGACAGGGGGTAGGGGCTACACCTTC.

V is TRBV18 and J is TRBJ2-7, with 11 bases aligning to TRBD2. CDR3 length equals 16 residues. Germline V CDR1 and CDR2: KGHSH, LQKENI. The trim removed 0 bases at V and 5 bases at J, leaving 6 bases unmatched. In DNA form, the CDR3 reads TGTGCCAGCTCACCACCTAGCGGGAGGGCCAGGAACGAGCAGTACTTC. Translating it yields CASSPPSGRARNEQYF. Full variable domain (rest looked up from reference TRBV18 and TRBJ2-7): NAGVMQNPRHLVRRRGQEARLRCSPMKGHSHVYWYRQLPEEGLKFMVYLQKENIIDESGMPKERFSAEFPKEGPSILRIQQVVRGDSAAYFCASSPPSGRARNEQYFGPGTRLTVT.

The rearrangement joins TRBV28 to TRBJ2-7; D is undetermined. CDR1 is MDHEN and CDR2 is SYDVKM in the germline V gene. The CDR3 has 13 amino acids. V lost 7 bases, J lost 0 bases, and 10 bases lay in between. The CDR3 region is CASTLSGSYEQYF. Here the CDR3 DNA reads TGTGCCAGCACCCTTTCCGGCTCCTACGAGCAGTACTTC.

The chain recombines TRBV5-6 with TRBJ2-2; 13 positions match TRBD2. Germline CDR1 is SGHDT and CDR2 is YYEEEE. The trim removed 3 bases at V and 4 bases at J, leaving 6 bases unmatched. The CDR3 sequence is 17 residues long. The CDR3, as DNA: TGTGCCAGCAGCTCTGGACTAGCGGGAGCGGTCACCGGGGAGCTGTTTTTT. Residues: CASSSGLAGAVTGELFF.

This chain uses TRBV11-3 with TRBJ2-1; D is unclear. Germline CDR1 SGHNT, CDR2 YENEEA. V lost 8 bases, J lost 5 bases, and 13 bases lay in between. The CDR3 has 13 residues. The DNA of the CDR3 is TGTGCCAGCTGGGCGGAGTTCCACAATGAGCAGTTCTTC. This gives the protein CASWAEFHNEQFF.

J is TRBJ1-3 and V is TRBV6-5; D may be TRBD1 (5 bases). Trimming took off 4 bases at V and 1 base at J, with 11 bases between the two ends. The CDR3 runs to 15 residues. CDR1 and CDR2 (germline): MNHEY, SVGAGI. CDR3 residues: CASSLSQGSGNTIYF. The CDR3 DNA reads TGTGCCAGCAGTTTGTCCCAGGGATCTGGAAACACCATATATTTT.

The CDR3 sequence: CASSFGGQYNEKLFF. The CDR3, as DNA: TGTGCCAGCAGTTTTGGAGGACAGTATAATGAAAAACTGTTTTTT. The chain is built from TRBV28 and TRBJ1-4; perhaps TRBD1 as D (6 bases). V was cut by 3 bases and J by 4 bases, with 12 bases left in between. Germline V gene data show CDR1 as MDHEN and CDR2 as SYDVKM. The CDR3 consists of 15 residues.

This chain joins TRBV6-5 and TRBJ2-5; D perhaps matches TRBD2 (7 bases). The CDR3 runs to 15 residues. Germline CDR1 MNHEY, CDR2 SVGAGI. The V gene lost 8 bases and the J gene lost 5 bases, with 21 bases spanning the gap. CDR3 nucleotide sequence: TGTGCCAGCCTTGGGAGGACAGCGGGGAGGGAGACCCAGTACTTC. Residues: CASLGRTAGRETQYF.